The next 20 T cell receptor beta chains were all read from a single sample in a study of naive and memory T cell subsets. Both TRBC1 and TRBC2 were covered by a beta constant-region primer of two equimolar oligonucleotides. Four rounds of PCR amplified the ligated cDNA using nested alpha and beta constant-region primers plus SP2. Using its own MiXCR run on the UMI-ligation and nested PCR reads, TCRdb lists one record per CDR3 protein. The top ten hold approximately 0.9% of the sample, which has 95,000 to 150,000 distinct CDR3 sequences, 35% to 40% seen once. Specimen: central memory CD4+ T cells from blood. These receptors came from a human donor in good health.

The chain joins TRBV28 to TRBJ1-2; D perhaps matches TRBD1 (5 bases). CDR1 and CDR2 (germline): MDHEN, SYDVKM. With 2 bases removed from V and 12 bases from J, the gap between germline ends came to 25 bases. The CDR3 runs 16 residues. The DNA of the CDR3 is TGTGCCAGCAGTTTACGGCCGCAGGGACGCCGAGGAGGCCACACCTTC. Translated: CASSLRPQGRRGGHTF.

The chain joins TRBV28 to TRBJ2-1, with D possibly being TRBD1 (5 bases). V was clipped by 5 bases and J by 4 bases, with 15 bases between them. There are 15 residues in the CDR3. Germline V lookup: CDR1 MDHEN, CDR2 SYDVKM. The CDR3 region has the DNA TGTGCCAGCAGTCATGGGGCCTACATGTACAATGAGCAGTTCTTC. Translating it yields CASSHGAYMYNEQFF.

This clonotype was seen a handful of times. CDR3 coding DNA: TGTGCCAGCAGCCCTTTACAGGGGAACACTGAAGCTTTCTTT. This codes for CASSPLQGNTEAFF. The chain uses TRBV5-5 and TRBJ1-1; D may be TRBD1 (6 bases). The CDR3 is 14 amino acids. Germline lookup yields CDR1 SGHKS and CDR2 YYEKEE (reference sequence). V lost 4 bases and J 1 base, leaving 11 bases between the germline ends. Combining the CDR3 with reference TRBV5-5 and TRBJ1-1 gives the whole variable domain DAGVTQSPTHLIKTRGQQVTLRCSPISGHKSVSWYQQVLGQGPQFIFQYYEKEERGRGNFPDRFSARQFPNYSSELNVNALLLGDSALYLCASSPLQGNTEAFFGQGTRLTVV.

This clonotype was recorded a few times. The J gene is TRBJ2-7, the V gene TRBV20-1; 8 positions match TRBD2. CDR3 length: 15 amino acids. CDR1 is DFQATT and CDR2 is SNEGSKA in the germline V gene (reference sequence). V gave up 2 bases and J gave up 4 bases; unmatched junction bases: 10. CDR3 DNA: TGCAGTGCTAGACTGGGCGGGAGGCTCGGGTACGAGCAGTACTTC. This encodes CSARLGGRLGYEQYF.

The gene calls are TRBV10-3 and TRBJ2-1; 11 nucleotides agree with TRBD2. V gave up 0 bases and J gave up 7 bases; unmatched junction bases: 5. The CDR3 is 16 amino acids. Germline V gives CDR1 ENHRY, CDR2 SYGVKD. The CDR3 DNA sequence: TGTGCCATCAGTGAGTCAACTAGCGGGAGACGGAATGAGCAGTTCTTC. Encoded protein: CAISESTSGRRNEQFF.

The chain has TRBV28 and TRBJ2-5; D tentatively reads TRBD1 or TRBD2 (5 bases each). CDR3 length equals 15 residues. Trimming left V 5 bases short and J 2 bases short, with 15 bases between. CDR1 MDHEN and CDR2 SYDVKM come from the germline V gene. The CDR3 DNA reads as TGTGCCAGCAGTCGGGACCGTAGACGGCAAGAGACCCAGTACTTC. It specifies CASSRDRRRQETQYF.

The rearrangement joins TRBV18 to TRBJ2-7; no clear D gene. This CDR3 contains 14 residues. The V gene's germline CDR1 is KGHSH and CDR2 LQKENI. V was shortened by 2 bases and J by 4 bases, with 12 bases between the two germline ends. DNA of the CDR3: TGTGCCAGCTCACCAGCAGCAGAGGCTTACGAGCAGTACTTC. It translates to CASSPAAEAYEQYF.

This sequence joins TRBV3-1 and TRBJ1-1; no clear D gene. CDR3 length: 14 amino acids. Trimming cost V 3 bases and J 1 base, with 9 bases left between them. Germline CDR1 LGHDT, CDR2 YNNKEL (reference sequence). In DNA form, the CDR3 reads TGTGCCAGCAGCCAGTCGCCGGGGAACACTGAAGCTTTCTTT. This gives the protein CASSQSPGNTEAFF.

This clonotype came up a few times. The chain links TRBV7-2 to TRBJ2-5, with 9 nucleotides matching TRBD2. Germline trimming cut 1 base from V and 5 bases from J; bases unmatched to any gene: 5. This CDR3 has 15 residues. Germline lookup yields CDR1 SGHTA and CDR2 FQGNSA. The CDR3 sequence: CASSLGLAVEETQYF. Here the CDR3 DNA reads TGTGCCAGCAGCTTAGGACTAGCGGTCGAGGAGACCCAGTACTTC.

This chain uses TRBV18 with TRBJ2-1, with 9 nucleotides matching TRBD1. The CDR3 spans 15 residues. The trim removed 5 bases at V and 4 bases at J, leaving 6 bases unmatched. The germline V gene has CDR1 KGHSH and CDR2 LQKENI. The chain's CDR3 is CASSSQGARYNEQFF. CDR3 sequence (DNA): TGTGCCAGCTCATCACAGGGGGCTCGGTACAATGAGCAGTTCTTC.

The chain links TRBV3-1 to TRBJ2-7; TRBD1 matches at 7 bases. The germline V gene has CDR1 LGHDT and CDR2 YNNKEL (reference sequence). V shed 4 bases and J 2 bases; nucleotides not matched to a gene: 8. CDR3 length: 15 residues. CDR3 bases: TGTGCCAGCAGCCGGGGACAGCTACCTACCTACGAGCAGTACTTC. Amino acids: CASSRGQLPTYEQYF.

This clonotype was seen a handful of times. The chain employs TRBV4-1 and TRBJ2-2; 7 bases align to TRBD1. With V trimmed by 0 bases and J by 0 bases, 4 bases remained unmatched. The CDR3 has 17 residues. Per the germline V gene, CDR1 is MGHRA and CDR2 is YSYEKL. The CDR3 DNA reads as TGCGCCAGCAGCCAAGAGCAAGGGGGCGCGAACACCGGGGAGCTGTTTTTT. Amino acids: CASSQEQGGANTGELFF.

This chain links TRBV18 with TRBJ2-1; 7 bases fit TRBD2. This CDR3 is 12 amino acids long. The germline gives CDR1 KGHSH, CDR2 LQKENI. With 6 bases clipped from V and 9 bases from J, the junction kept 5 bases outside the gene matches. CDR3 in DNA: TGTGCCAGCTCGTTACTAGCGATTGAGCAGTTCTTC. It yields the protein CASSLLAIEQFF. The full variable domain, in which reference TRBV18 and TRBJ2-1 provide the parts outside the CDR3, is NAGVMQNPRHLVRRRGQEARLRCSPMKGHSHVYWYRQLPEEGLKFMVYLQKENIIDESGMPKERFSAEFPKEGPSILRIQQVVRGDSAAYFCASSLLAIEQFFGPGTRLTVL.

This clonotype was recorded once. The chain employs TRBV4-1 and TRBJ1-5, with D unresolved. The germline gives CDR1 MGHRA, CDR2 YSYEKL. The germline V and J ends were trimmed by 0 bases and 6 bases, with 12 bases remaining between them. There are 15 residues in the CDR3. CDR3 amino acids: CASSQDETVGQPQHF. The CDR3 DNA sequence: TGCGCCAGCAGCCAAGATGAAACTGTCGGTCAGCCCCAGCATTTT.

This clonotype was counted a few times. This chain joins TRBV7-2 and TRBJ2-1, with 16 bases aligning to TRBD2. The CDR3 is made up of 19 amino acids. Germline CDR1 is SGHTA and CDR2 is FQGNSA. J was trimmed by 2 bases and V by 5 bases; bases with no gene match: 9. The CDR3 sequence: CASSPGTSGRALAYNEQFF. CDR3 DNA: TGTGCCAGCAGCCCTGGGACTAGCGGGAGGGCCCTGGCCTACAATGAGCAGTTCTTC.

In its sample, this clonotype was seen a few times. The chain employs TRBV12-3 or TRBV12-4 and TRBJ2-3; possible D gene TRBD2, 6 bases. Trimming took off 1 base at V and 3 bases at J, with 11 bases between the two ends. The CDR3 is 15 amino acids. The CDR3 DNA reads TGTGCCAGCAGTTTAGGTGATGGGGGGACAGATACGCAGTATTTT. This codes for CASSLGDGGTDTQYF.

This clonotype was recorded at least ten times. The V and J genes are TRBV20-1 and TRBJ2-5; TRBD2 agrees at 12 bases. Germline V gene sequence: CDR1 DFQATT, CDR2 SNEGSKA (reference sequence). With 6 bases clipped from V and 5 bases from J, the junction kept 7 bases outside the gene matches. The CDR3 runs 14 residues. CDR3 DNA: TGCAGTGCCAGTACTAGCGGGGGGAGGGAGACCCAGTACTTC. Amino acids: CSASTSGGRETQYF.

The chain links TRBV20-1 to TRBJ2-3; TRBD2 matches 7 bases. The V gene's germline CDR1 is DFQATT and CDR2 SNEGSKA (reference sequence). The CDR3 runs 14 residues. The V segment lost 1 base and the J segment 2 bases; nucleotides outside the gene matches: 3. The CDR3 reads CSARAAGTTDTQYF. The CDR3 nucleotides are TGCAGTGCTAGAGCAGCGGGAACCACAGATACGCAGTATTTT.

The rearrangement joins TRBV5-1 to TRBJ2-1; the D gene is possibly TRBD1 (6 bases). V lost 7 bases to trimming and J lost 1 base, with 15 bases between them. Germline V gene lookup returns CDR1 SGHRS and CDR2 YFSETQ. CDR3 length: 15 residues. CDR3 amino acids: CASSLGGQSYNEQFF. CDR3 nucleotide sequence: TGCGCCAGCTCCTTAGGGGGTCAGTCCTACAATGAGCAGTTCTTC. Drawing the rest from reference TRBV5-1 and TRBJ2-1, the complete variable domain is KAGVTQTPRYLIKTRGQQVTLSCSPISGHRSVSWYQQTPGQGLQFLFEYFSETQRNKGNFPGRFSGRQFSNSRSEMNVSTLELGDSALYLCASSLGGQSYNEQFFGPGTRLTVL.

The V gene is TRBV18, the J gene TRBJ2-7; TRBD2 might be the D (6 bases). The V end was cut by 3 bases, the J end by 6 bases, with 24 bases between. There are 17 residues in the CDR3. CDR1 is KGHSH, CDR2 LQKENI, per germline. In DNA, the CDR3 is TGTGCCAGCTCACCTCCGAACCCGCCCTTTGGAGGGACCGAGCAGTACTTC. This codes for CASSPPNPPFGGTEQYF.